These T cell receptor beta chains were read from a single sample in a study of T cells after posttransplantation cyclophosphamide. Clones were sequenced by immunoSEQ multiplex PCR, and TCRdb holds only the in-frame ones, with some missing. Found here are some 14,000 clones, roughly 84% of them singletons; the top ten hold 5% to 6%. This sample comprised PBMCs, obtained roughly 350 days after allogeneic stem cell transplant with calcineurin inhibitor and methotrexate. These TCRs come from a male patient between 18 and 35 years old who received an allogeneic stem cell transplant from a related donor, was CMV-positive, and had no GVHD. Some of the T cells may derive from the graft donor. Each CDR3 is given with its conserved first and last residue.

CDR3 protein	V gene	J gene
CASSFGRGAYGYTF	TRBV28	TRBJ1-2
CAAGGNYGQYF	TRBV6-6	TRBJ2-7
CASSSDRGARSPLHF	TRBV7-9	TRBJ1-6
CASSLGTSGGDNEQFF	TRBV7-6	TRBJ2-1
CASTIDTGGNQPQHF	TRBV10-1	TRBJ1-5
CASSGGQGGAYNSPLHF	TRBV5-4	TRBJ1-6
CASSVALDLQETQYF	TRBV9	TRBJ2-5
CASSLAKNIQYF	TRBV5-6	TRBJ2-4
CASSLSGTGSTEAFF	TRBV13	TRBJ1-1
CASSSPAGGADTQYF	TRBV28	TRBJ2-3
CSVTQGFPYEQYF	TRBV29-1	TRBJ2-7
CASSLRDRVTDTQYF	TRBV13	TRBJ2-3
CASSSLAGEGSEQFF	TRBV28	TRBJ2-1
CASSDYRNPKGTEAFF	TRBV6-1	TRBJ1-1
CASSSKSSGANVLTF	TRBV7-2	TRBJ2-6
CASSRRQENSPLHF	TRBV7-9	TRBJ1-6
CASSLAGRTSYGYTF	TRBV7-9	TRBJ1-2
CASRANQPQHF	TRBV28	TRBJ1-5
CASSPLGGKNIQYF	TRBV7-7	TRBJ2-4
CATTGGWSYEQYF	TRBV10-3	.
CASSVLSRSGNEQYF	TRBV7-8	TRBJ2-7
CASSLDSSVKAGELFF	TRBV7-2	TRBJ2-2
CASSLVYSDTQYF	TRBV7-2	TRBJ2-3
CASSYQKPPGGSPLHF	TRBV6-5	TRBJ1-6
CANPKTGEGYTF	TRBV25-1	TRBJ1-2
CASSISEGTYEQYF	TRBV19	TRBJ2-7
CASRLRETTNEKLFF	TRBV28	TRBJ1-4
CASSFGIEQYF	TRBV27	.
CASSYIGGGRGRYEQYF	TRBV28	TRBJ2-7
CSGGPDSYSEQFF	TRBV29-1	TRBJ2-1
CASSGGLAGPSYSEQFF	TRBV5-1	TRBJ2-1
CAWSRQAWVNGYTF	TRBV30	TRBJ1-2
CASSNRDRSNNEQFF	TRBV5-6	TRBJ2-1
CASSEYGRGPETQYF	TRBV10-1	TRBJ2-5
CASSEPGVDGEQFF	TRBV25-1	TRBJ2-1
CASSPLGTGNEQYF	TRBV7-9	TRBJ2-7
CASEGTEYEQYF	TRBV28	TRBJ2-7
CASSWGTGFSGNTIYF	TRBV7-9	TRBJ1-3